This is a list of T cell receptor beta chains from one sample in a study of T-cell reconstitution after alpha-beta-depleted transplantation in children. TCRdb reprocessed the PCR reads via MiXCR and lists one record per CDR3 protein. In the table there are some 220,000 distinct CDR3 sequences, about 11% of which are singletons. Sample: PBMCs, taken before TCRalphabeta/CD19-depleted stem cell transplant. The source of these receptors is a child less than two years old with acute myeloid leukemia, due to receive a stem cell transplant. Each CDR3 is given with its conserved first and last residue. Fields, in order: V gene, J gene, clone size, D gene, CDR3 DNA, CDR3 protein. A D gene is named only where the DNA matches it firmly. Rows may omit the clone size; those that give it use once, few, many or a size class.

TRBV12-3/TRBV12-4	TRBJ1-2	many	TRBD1	TGTGCCAGCAGTTCTACAGGGGAGGACTATGGCTACACCTTC	CASSSTGEDYGYTF
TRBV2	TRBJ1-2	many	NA	TGTGCCAGCAGTGATGGGGGAGCTAACTATGGCTACACCTTC	CASSDGGANYGYTF
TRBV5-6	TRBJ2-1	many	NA	TGTGCCAGCAGCTTGATTTCCGTGTATAATGAGCAGTTCTTC	CASSLISVYNEQFF
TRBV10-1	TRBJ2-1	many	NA	TGCGCCAGCAGTTCCGGGCCCGGCAATGAGCAGTTCTTC	CASSSGPGNEQFF
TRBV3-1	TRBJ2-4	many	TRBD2	TGTGCCAGCAGCCAAGAGACTAGCGGGGGAGTGGGAAACATTCAGTACTTC	CASSQETSGGVGNIQYF
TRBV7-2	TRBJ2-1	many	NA	TGTGCCAGCAGTCTGACAGGCTCCTACAATGAGCAGTTCTTC	CASSLTGSYNEQFF
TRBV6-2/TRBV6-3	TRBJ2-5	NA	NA	TGTGCCAGCAGTTGGGGGTCTCCGGGACTGAGAGGGGAAGAGACCCAGTACTTC	CASSWGSPGLRGEETQYF
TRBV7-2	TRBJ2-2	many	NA	TGTGCCAGCAGCCCGCTCCCTAGGGATACCGGGGAGCTGTTTTTT	CASSPLPRDTGELFF
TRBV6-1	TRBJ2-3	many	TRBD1	TGTGCCAGCAGTGGGACAGGAACTAGCACAGATACGCAGTATTTT	CASSGTGTSTDTQYF
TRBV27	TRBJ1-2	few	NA	TGTGCCAGCAGTTTAAAGCCGGGAGTCTATGGCTACACCTTC	CASSLKPGVYGYTF
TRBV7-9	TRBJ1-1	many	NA	TGTGCCAGCAGCTTAACGGGCCAGAACACTGAAGCTTTCTTT	CASSLTGQNTEAFF
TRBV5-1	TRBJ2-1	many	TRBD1	TGCGCCAGCAGCACAGGGACAGCTGACAATGAGCAGTTCTTC	CASSTGTADNEQFF
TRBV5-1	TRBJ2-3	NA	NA	TGCGCCAGCAGCTTGGCCGGGTTTGGCGGGTTCGGCACAGATACGCAGTATTTT	CASSLAGFGGFGTDTQYF
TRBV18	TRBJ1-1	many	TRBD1	TGTGCCAGCTCACCCAACCGGGACAGGGTCACTGAAGCTTTCTTT	CASSPNRDRVTEAFF
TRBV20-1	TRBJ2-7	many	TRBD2	TGCAGTGCTACCGATACTAGCGGGAGGGCCTACGAGCAGTACTTC	CSATDTSGRAYEQYF
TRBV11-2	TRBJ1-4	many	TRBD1	TGTGCCAGCAGCCGGGGGACAGGACTATGGGAAGTGTTTTTT	CASSRGTGLWEVFF
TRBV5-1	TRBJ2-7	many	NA	TGCGCCAGCAGCCCAGCGGTGCCAGGCTACGAGCAGTACTTC	CASSPAVPGYEQYF
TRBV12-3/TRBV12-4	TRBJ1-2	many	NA	TGTGCCAGCATCCTCTCGACAGGACCGCGAGGCTACACCTTC	CASILSTGPRGYTF
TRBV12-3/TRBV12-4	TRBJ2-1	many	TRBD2	TGTGCCAGCAGCCAACGGGGGGCGGGGGGGGACAATGAGCAGTTCTTC	CASSQRGAGGDNEQFF
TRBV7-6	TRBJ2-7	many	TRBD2	TGTGCCAGCAGCTTAGGGACTAGCGGAGGGGCCTACGAGCAGTACTTC	CASSLGTSGGAYEQYF
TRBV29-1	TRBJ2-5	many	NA	TGCAGCGTTGTGGACACATCGGTAGAGACCCAGTACTTC	CSVVDTSVETQYF
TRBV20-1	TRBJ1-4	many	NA	TGCAGTGCTAGCGGAGGGGCGGGTCAAGCTAATGAAAAACTGTTTTTT	CSASGGAGQANEKLFF
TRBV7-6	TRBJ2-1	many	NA	TGTGCCAGCAGCCGGGACGAGTCAAGCTCCTACAATGAGCAGTTCTTC	CASSRDESSSYNEQFF
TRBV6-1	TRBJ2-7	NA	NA	TGTGCCAGCAGTCCAAACGGGAAGGGGTACGAGCAGTACTTC	CASSPNGKGYEQYF
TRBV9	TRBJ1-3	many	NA	TGTGCCAGCAGCGCCGGAGACCTAACCAGTGGAAACACCATATATTTT	CASSAGDLTSGNTIYF
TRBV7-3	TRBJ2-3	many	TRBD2	TGTGCCAGCAGCCCCCTAGCGGGAGGCTTCACAGATACGCAGTATTTT	CASSPLAGGFTDTQYF
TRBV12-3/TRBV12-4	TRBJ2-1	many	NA	TGTGCCAGCAGTTTTTCGCGACTGAACCCCTTCTCCAATGAGCAGTTCTTC	CASSFSRLNPFSNEQFF
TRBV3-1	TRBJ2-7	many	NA	TGTGCCAGCAGCCAAAGTAGGGTAGGCGAGCAGTACTTC	CASSQSRVGEQYF
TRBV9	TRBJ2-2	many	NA	TGTGCCAGCAGCGTAACGGGACGGGAATCGAACACCGGGGAGCTGTTTTTT	CASSVTGRESNTGELFF